The 31 T cell receptor beta chains listed next were all sequenced from one sample in a study of T cell repertoires in cytomegalovirus infection. Antigens of these TCRs are unknown. TCRdb analysed the reads with MiXCR anew, one entry per CDR3 protein. The table has fewer than 1,000,000 distinct CDR3 sequences, around 32% seen once. The source material was cultured CD8+ T cells from PBMCs, sampled from culture after CMV antigen stimulation. The source is a human donor in good health (CMV status not recorded). Some clones in this sample may be carry-over from other donors' samples.

This clonotype was counted many times. The genes are TRBV7-2 and TRBJ2-3; TRBD2 matches 9 bases. This CDR3 is built from 19 residues. V gave up 3 bases and J gave up 1 base; unmatched junction bases: 14. Germline values: CDR1 SGHTA, CDR2 FQGNSA. CDR3 amino acids: CASSFSLAGAGAGTDTQYF. CDR3 sequence (DNA): TGTGCCAGCAGCTTCAGTTTAGCGGGGGCGGGGGCCGGCACAGATACGCAGTATTTT.

On this clonotype itself: At one end, the junction sequence differs from germline, possibly due to a read error. The chain has TRBV27 and TRBJ2-1; no definite D call. CDR1 is MNHEY and CDR2 is SMNVEV in the germline V gene (reference sequence). The CDR3 is 16 amino acids. The CDR3 bases are TGTGTCAGCAGTCAGCCAATAGGGCCCAGACCGTATGAGCAGTTCTTC. Translating gives CVSSQPIGPRPYEQFF.

The CDR3 loop reads CASSQVIAGIYEQYF. CDR3 nucleotides: TGTGCCAGCAGCCAAGTGATAGCGGGGATCTACGAGCAGTACTTC. This chain links TRBV4-2 with TRBJ2-7; 8 positions agree with TRBD2. CDR3 length equals 15 residues. The V gene's germline CDR1 is LGHNA and CDR2 YNFKEQ. The junction had 5 bases not matched to a gene; V was cut back by 1 base and J by 3 bases.

This chain links TRBV7-9 with TRBJ2-7, with a tentative D call TRBD2 (6 bases). The CDR3 sequence is 13 residues long. The ends were cut back, 2 bases at V and 2 bases at J, with 7 bases in the middle. Per the germline V gene, CDR1 is SEHNR and CDR2 is FQNEAQ (reference sequence). As DNA, the CDR3 is TGTGCCAGCAGCTTAACTAGCACCTACGAGCAGTACTTC. Its translation: CASSLTSTYEQYF.

V and J are TRBV6-2 or TRBV6-3 and TRBJ1-2; TRBD1 might be the D (6 bases). Germline V CDR1 and CDR2: MNHEY, SVGEGT. V lost 8 bases and J lost 8, with 18 bases in between. This CDR3 has 13 residues. CDR3 nucleotides: TGTGCCAGCGGACCGACAGGAGGGATGGGCTACACCTTC. This encodes CASGPTGGMGYTF.

The chain recombines TRBV12-3 or TRBV12-4 with TRBJ2-7; D is perhaps TRBD2 (6 bases). Between the trimmed V and J ends, which lost 2 bases and 9 bases, there was a span of 20 bases. This CDR3 has 15 amino acids. The CDR3 nucleotides are TGTGCCAGCAGTTTATCGGGGGACCGGGGATTTGGGCAGTACTTC. Translated, it gives CASSLSGDRGFGQYF.

Worth noting for this clonotype: Mismatch with germline at one junction end may stem from a read error. This chain uses TRBV7-6 with TRBJ2-2, with 7 bases matching TRBD1. CDR3 length: 16 residues. The germline V gene has CDR1 SGHVS and CDR2 FNYEAQ. The DNA of the CDR3 is TGTGTCAGCAGCCACCCACAGGGGATGAACACCGGGGAGCTGTTTTTT. It codes for CVSSHPQGMNTGELFF.

This clonotype was detected many times. The chain has TRBV7-2 and TRBJ2-5, with TRBD2 matching over 8 bases. This CDR3 has 15 amino acids. V lost 5 bases to trimming and J lost 5 bases; unmatched junction nucleotides: 10. Germline CDR1 reads SGHTA; CDR2 reads FQGNSA. The chain's CDR3 is CASSLNRGGAETQYF. CDR3 in DNA: TGTGCCAGCAGCCTGAACCGGGGGGGCGCGGAGACCCAGTACTTC.

V gene TRBV9 combines with J gene TRBJ1-4, with unresolved D. Trimming left V 0 bases short and J 5 bases short, with 11 bases between. Germline CDR1 reads SGDLS; CDR2 reads YYNGEE. This CDR3 comprises 15 residues. In DNA form, the CDR3 reads TGTGCCAGCAGCGTAGAGGACGGGTGGAATGAAAAACTGTTTTTT. This sequence encodes CASSVEDGWNEKLFF.

This clonotype was detected only a few times. The gene calls are TRBV6-2 or TRBV6-3 and TRBJ1-5; no firm D call. Germline CDR1 and CDR2: MNHEY and SVGEGT. With 0 bases removed from V and 3 bases from J, the gap between germline ends came to 6 bases. The CDR3 sequence is 14 residues long. CDR3 loop: CASSYSWANQPQHF. Here the CDR3 DNA reads TGTGCCAGCAGTTACTCTTGGGCCAATCAGCCCCAGCATTTT.

This clonotype has a handful of counts. The chain is built from TRBV11-2 and TRBJ2-5; 10 bases align to TRBD2. Looked up from germline, CDR1 is SGHAT and CDR2 is FQNNGV. The CDR3 is 17 amino acids. With 5 bases clipped from V and 2 bases from J, the junction kept 11 bases outside the gene matches. This CDR3 reads CASSPFGGAGGQETQYF. Written as DNA, the CDR3 is TGTGCCAGCAGCCCCTTCGGGGGAGCGGGGGGGCAAGAGACCCAGTACTTC. The entire variable domain, with the rest obtained from reference TRBV11-2 and TRBJ2-5, is as follows: EAGVAQSPRYKIIEKRQSVAFWCNPISGHATLYWYQQILGQGPKLLIQFQNNGVVDDSQLPKDRFSAERLKGVDSTLKIQPAKLEDSAVYLCASSPFGGAGGQETQYFGPGTRLLVL.

This clonotype was seen a handful of times. The chain employs TRBV10-3 and TRBJ2-7, with D possibly TRBD2 on 6 matching bases. This CDR3 contains 15 residues. V lost 6 bases to trimming and J lost 4 bases, with 19 bases between them. The V gene's germline CDR1 is ENHRY and CDR2 SYGVKD. CDR3 nucleotide sequence: TGTGCCATCAGCTCCCGGGCGGGGCATGCTTACGAGCAGTACGTC. It codes for CAISSRAGHAYEQYV.

The gene calls are TRBV7-9 and TRBJ2-7; D ambiguous. The CDR3 sequence is 13 residues long. V dropped 2 bases and J dropped 3 bases, with 8 bases sitting between them. Germline CDR1 SEHNR, CDR2 FQNEAQ (reference sequence). The DNA of the CDR3 is TGTGCCAGCAGCTTACGAGCGCACTACGAGCAGTACTTC. Its translation: CASSLRAHYEQYF.

This chain links TRBV12-3 or TRBV12-4 with TRBJ2-7, with 8 bases aligning to TRBD2. The CDR3 is made up of 13 amino acids. With 5 bases clipped from V and 5 bases from J, the junction kept 5 bases outside the gene matches. CDR3 sequence (DNA): TGTGCCAGCAGTCACGGGGGGGCAAACGAGCAGTACTTC. Its protein product is CASSHGGANEQYF.

V usage is TRBV7-9 and J usage is TRBJ2-2; 9 positions match TRBD1. CDR1 is SEHNR and CDR2 is FQNEAQ in the germline V gene (reference sequence). The length of the CDR3 is 15 residues. V shed 11 bases and J 0 bases; nucleotides not matched to a gene: 7. CDR3 sequence reads: CAGTRDRANTGELFF. In DNA, the CDR3 is TGTGCCGGAACCCGGGACAGGGCGAACACCGGGGAGCTGTTTTTT.

This clonotype was counted only a few times. The chain joins TRBV12-3 or TRBV12-4 to TRBJ2-7; D call uncertain. This CDR3 has 14 amino acids. Trimming took 2 bases from V and 6 from J, leaving 14 bases between them. CDR3 protein: CASSLIGPFGEQYF. The DNA for the CDR3 is TGTGCCAGCAGTTTAATCGGACCATTCGGCGAGCAGTACTTC.

A few counts support this clonotype. The V and J genes are TRBV7-9 and TRBJ2-3; perhaps TRBD1 as D (7 bases). Germline V lookup: CDR1 SEHNR, CDR2 FQNEAQ (reference sequence). The CDR3 covers 14 residues. V shed 6 bases and J shed 3 bases, with 13 bases lying between them. The CDR3 bases are TGTGCCAGCAGAGAGGGGGCGGGGACAGATACGCAGTATTTT. Amino acids: CASREGAGTDTQYF. Using reference TRBV7-9 and TRBJ2-3 for the parts outside the CDR3, the full variable domain is DTGVSQNPRHKITKRGQNVTFRCDPISEHNRLYWYRQTLGQGPEFLTYFQNEAQLEKSRLLSDRFSAERPKGSFSTLEIQRTEQGDSAMYLCASREGAGTDTQYFGPGTRLTVL.

This clonotype showed up just a few times. The rearrangement uses TRBV12-3 or TRBV12-4 and TRBJ2-1, with 16 positions matching TRBD2. This CDR3 region has 15 residues. V dropped 10 bases and J dropped 6; count of bases not matched to a gene: 6. The CDR3 nucleotides are TGTGCCAACGCCGGGACTAGCGGGGGGGCCAATGAGCAGTTCTTC. Amino acids: CANAGTSGGANEQFF.

The chain couples TRBV27 to TRBJ2-1; possible D gene TRBD2, 5 bases. The germline gives CDR1 MNHEY, CDR2 SMNVEV (reference sequence). Trimming shortened V by 2 bases and J by 4 bases, and 12 bases separated the two germline ends. The CDR3 loop spans 15 amino acids. CDR3 loop: CASSLRGLRYNEQFF. Here the CDR3 DNA reads TGTGCCAGCAGTTTACGGGGTCTAAGATACAATGAGCAGTTCTTC.

In this sample, this clonotype turned up a few times. This sequence joins TRBV14 and TRBJ2-1, with TRBD1 matching 9 bases. V shed 3 bases, J shed 3 bases, and the junction held 12 bases outside the gene matches. The CDR3 sequence is 18 residues long. Germline V CDR1 and CDR2: SGHDN, FVKESK. CDR3 bases: TGTGCCAGCAGCCACGGGACAGGGTCTAGGGGGTTCTACAATGAGCAGTTCTTC. This gives the protein CASSHGTGSRGFYNEQFF.

This clonotype has a single count. This chain connects TRBV7-6 to TRBJ2-1; weak D call: TRBD2 (5 bases). The CDR3 loop spans 10 amino acids. Germline-derived CDR1 and CDR2 are SGHVS and FNYEAQ. V was trimmed by 10 bases and J by 9 bases, leaving 10 bases between them. The CDR3 DNA is TGTGCCACCGGGATCCCTGAGCAGTTCTTC. It encodes CATGIPEQFF.

This clonotype turned up a few times. J is TRBJ2-7 and V is TRBV27; D possibly corresponds to TRBD1 (6 bases). Germline V CDR1 and CDR2: MNHEY, SMNVEV (reference sequence). The CDR3 loop spans 13 amino acids. V was cut by 5 bases and J by 2 bases, with 10 bases left in between. The CDR3 DNA reads as TGTGCCAGCAGTGTCGACAGGACCTACGAGCAGTACTTC. Translation gives CASSVDRTYEQYF.

This clonotype was recorded a few times. The chain uses TRBV12-5 and TRBJ2-5, with D perhaps assigned TRBD1 or TRBD2 (7 bases each). Germline V gene data show CDR1 as LGHNT and CDR2 as FRNRAP. Trimming cost V 4 bases and J 2 bases, with 17 bases left between them. The CDR3 consists of 16 residues. The chain's CDR3 is CASGSLQGGLQETQYF. CDR3 sequence (DNA): TGTGCTAGTGGTTCCCTTCAGGGGGGGCTACAAGAGACCCAGTACTTC.

The chain couples TRBV7-9 to TRBJ2-3; D is ambiguous. The CDR3 loop spans 13 amino acids. Germline values: CDR1 SEHNR, CDR2 FQNEAQ (reference sequence). The V gene lost 7 bases and the J gene lost 9 bases, with 17 bases spanning the gap. The CDR3 sequence is CASTPYERTTQYF. CDR3 sequence (DNA): TGTGCCAGCACCCCTTACGAGAGGACCACGCAGTATTTT.

As for this clonotype: With a much larger clone just one base away, this may be a read error. This chain connects TRBV7-2 to TRBJ2-3; no clear D. The CDR3 contains 15 residues. CDR1 SGHTA and CDR2 FQGNSA come from the germline V gene. The CDR3 loop is CVSTLEPLSTDTQYF. CDR3 DNA: TGTGTCAGCACCTTGGAGCCACTTAGCACAGATACGCAGTATTTT.

This clonotype showed up many times. The V and J genes are TRBV4-1 and TRBJ2-7; D is unresolved. CDR3 length: 15 amino acids. The germline CDR1 and CDR2 sequences are MGHRA and YSYEKL. Trimming pared 0 bases from V and 5 bases from J, leaving 14 bases between. CDR3 in amino acids: CASSQETAGVDEQYF. The CDR3 region has the DNA TGCGCCAGCAGCCAAGAGACGGCAGGCGTCGACGAGCAGTACTTC.

The sample holds a few counts of this clonotype. The rearrangement uses TRBV12-5 and TRBJ2-5; 9 nucleotides agree with TRBD2. V shed 5 bases, J shed 0 bases, and the junction held 7 bases outside the gene matches. The CDR3 is made up of 16 amino acids. Germline V gene sequence: CDR1 LGHNT, CDR2 FRNRAP. CDR3 amino acids: CASGHPPSGDQETQYF. CDR3 coding DNA: TGTGCTAGTGGTCATCCCCCTAGCGGGGACCAAGAGACCCAGTACTTC.

The chain links TRBV6-5 to TRBJ1-2; no definite D call. V lost 2 bases and J 5 bases, leaving 15 bases between the germline ends. The CDR3 is 15 amino acids. The V gene's germline CDR1 is MNHEY and CDR2 SVGAGI. The DNA of the CDR3 is TGTGCCAGCAGTTACCGTCTCAGTCGTCGGTATGGCTACACCTTC. Residues: CASSYRLSRRYGYTF.

This clonotype turned up a few times. The chain joins TRBV18 to TRBJ1-5; TRBD1 is a possible D gene (5 bases). This CDR3 region has 15 residues. Per germline, CDR1 KGHSH and CDR2 LQKENI. V shed 2 bases and J shed 6 bases, with 14 bases lying between them. The CDR3 spells CASSPIGAESQPQHF. The CDR3, as DNA: TGTGCCAGCTCACCAATTGGGGCGGAAAGTCAGCCCCAGCATTTT.

J is TRBJ2-7 and V is TRBV6-2 or TRBV6-3; 10 bases line up with TRBD1. CDR1 is MNHEY and CDR2 is SVGEGT in the germline V gene. Trimming at V came to 5 bases and at J to 4 bases, leaving 11 bases not matched to a gene. The CDR3 runs to 16 residues. CDR3 DNA: TGTGCCAGCAGTCCCCTTAGGACAGGGGGGATATACGAGCAGTACGTC. Residues: CASSPLRTGGIYEQYV.

This clonotype was found once. J is TRBJ2-3 and V is TRBV6-5; D might be TRBD1 or TRBD2, each matching 5 bases. The germline V gene has CDR1 MNHEY and CDR2 SVGAGI. The V and J ends lost 2 bases and 0 bases respectively, with 9 bases between them. The CDR3 length is 15 residues. The DNA of the CDR3 is TGTGCCAGCAGTTACGACGGGACGAGCACAGATACGCAGTATTTT. Protein sequence: CASSYDGTSTDTQYF.